Below, 18 T cell receptor beta chains from the same sample are listed, as sequenced in a study of radiation and T cells in renal cell carcinoma. Produced via immunoSEQ multiplex PCR; TCRdb's table is partial and in-frame only. The table records approximately 110,000 clones, roughly four fifths of them present only once. Specified time point: baseline pretreatment blood. Treatment specified: 15 Gy SBRT to primary tumor, nephrectomy 4 weeks later. Sequencing used blood, obtained from a patient whose treatment included radiotherapy and nephrectomy. Source of these receptors: a woman in her sixties or seventies with renal cell carcinoma.

On this clone: This sample also contains other DNA sequences that code for the same CDR3. The J gene is TRBJ1-6, the V gene TRBV27; D call uncertain. V shed 0 bases and J shed 0 bases, with 6 bases lying between them. Germline CDR1 and CDR2: MNHEY and SMNVEV (reference sequence). CDR3 size: 16 residues. The CDR3 spells CASSLSGSSYNSPLHF. CDR3 nucleotides: TGTGCCAGCAGTTTATCGGGGAGCTCCTATAATTCACCCCTCCACTTT.

This chain links TRBV27 with TRBJ2-1, with D possibly TRBD1 on 6 matching bases. CDR1 MNHEY and CDR2 SMNVEV come from the germline V gene (reference sequence). Deletions cut 1 base from V and 6 bases from J, with 13 bases between. The CDR3 spans 15 residues. The CDR3 region has the DNA TGTGCCAGCAGTTTATATCAGGGGTTCATCAATGAGCAGTTCTTC. It translates to CASSLYQGFINEQFF.

The chain combines TRBV6-5 with TRBJ1-6; the D gene is possibly TRBD1 (6 bases). V was trimmed by 5 bases and J by 10 bases, leaving 15 bases between them. From germline, CDR1 is MNHEY and CDR2 SVGAGI. The length of the CDR3 is 14 residues. CDR3 sequence (DNA): TGTGCCAGCAGTGGACAGTCCTTGGGGTCACCCCTCCACTTT. The encoded protein is CASSGQSLGSPLHF.

The chain carries TRBV5-1 and TRBJ2-1; D unclear. Germline lookup yields CDR1 SGHRS and CDR2 YFSETQ. Trimming took off 4 bases at V and 8 bases at J, with 16 bases between the two ends. The CDR3 length is 14 residues. The CDR3 reads CASSTRTVSDEQFF. The CDR3 region has the DNA TGCGCCAGCAGCACCCGGACGGTCTCGGATGAGCAGTTCTTC.

The chain couples TRBV7-6 to TRBJ2-2, with 11 bases that match TRBD2. The trim removed 4 bases at V and 4 bases at J, leaving 5 bases unmatched. CDR3 length: 16 amino acids. CDR1 and CDR2 (germline): SGHVS, FNYEAQ. CDR3 DNA sequence: TGTGCCAGCAGCTCAGTAGCGGGAGGGCCCACCGGGGAGCTGTTTTTT. Its translation is CASSSVAGGPTGELFF.

The chain links TRBV5-4 to TRBJ2-5; 9 nucleotides align to TRBD2. The V gene's germline CDR1 is SGHNT and CDR2 YYREEE (reference sequence). Trimming cost V 2 bases and J 5 bases; bases outside gene matches: 4. This CDR3 contains 14 residues. DNA for the CDR3: TGTGCCAGCAGCTTTGCGGGGGGGTTTGAGACCCAGTACTTC. Residues: CASSFAGGFETQYF.

The chain has TRBV27 and TRBJ2-7; 7 positions agree with TRBD1. Per germline, CDR1 MNHEY and CDR2 SMNVEV (reference sequence). The CDR3 runs 14 residues. V gave up 5 bases and J gave up 2 bases; unmatched junction bases: 6. The CDR3, as DNA: TGTGCCAGCAGTCCAGGGGGTTGGGCCTACGAGCAGTACTTC. Encoded protein: CASSPGGWAYEQYF.

This chain joins TRBV9 and TRBJ2-1, with 15 bases matching TRBD2. The trim removed 3 bases at V and 4 bases at J, leaving 5 bases unmatched. Germline loops: CDR1 SGDLS, CDR2 YYNGEE. This CDR3 spans 17 amino acids. The CDR3: CASSAGLAGGLYNEQFF. CDR3 bases: TGTGCCAGCAGCGCTGGACTAGCGGGAGGGTTATACAATGAGCAGTTCTTC.

DNA for the CDR3: TGCGCCAGCAGCCCCCCGGGAGCCAAAAACATTCAGTACTTC. Its translation is CASSPPGAKNIQYF. The chain employs TRBV4-3 and TRBJ2-4; no definite D call. V was trimmed by 4 bases and J by 0 bases, leaving 7 bases between them. This CDR3 region has 14 residues. Per germline, CDR1 LGHNA and CDR2 YSLEER.

The rearrangement links TRBV4-1 to TRBJ2-7, with D possibly being TRBD2 (5 bases). The CDR3 is made up of 16 amino acids. V lost 0 bases and J 2 bases, leaving 14 bases between the germline ends. Germline V gene lookup returns CDR1 MGHRA and CDR2 YSYEKL. For the CDR3, the DNA is TGCGCCAGCAGCCAAGATTGGAGGCAGGACGCCTACGAGCAGTACTTC. Translated: CASSQDWRQDAYEQYF.

This clone was seen a handful of times. V gene TRBV2 combines with J gene TRBJ1-2, with 10 bases lining up with TRBD1. V trimming: 4 bases; J trimming: 5 bases; junction bases outside the gene matches: 4. The CDR3 is made up of 14 amino acids. Germline CDR1 is SNHLY and CDR2 is FYNNEI. The chain's CDR3 is CASSGTGGRYGYTF. CDR3 DNA sequence: TGTGCCAGCAGTGGGACAGGGGGAAGGTATGGCTACACCTTC.

The chain uses TRBV4-2 and TRBJ2-7, with 9 positions matching TRBD2. From germline, CDR1 is LGHNA and CDR2 YNFKEQ. CDR3 size: 14 residues. V shed 6 bases, J shed 1 base, and the junction held 4 bases outside the gene matches. The CDR3 region is CASRPSGASYEQYF. The DNA of the CDR3 is TGTGCCAGCAGGCCTAGCGGGGCATCCTACGAGCAGTACTTC.

For the CDR3, the DNA is TGTGCCAGCAGCTTAGCGCCCCCCGGGGGTGGTACTGAAGCTTTCTTT. Its protein product is CASSLAPPGGGTEAFF. The rearrangement joins TRBV7-3 to TRBJ1-1, with a tentative D call TRBD1 (5 bases). V was cut by 2 bases and J by 5 bases, with 18 bases left in between. There are 16 residues in the CDR3. The germline V gene encodes CDR1 SGHTA and CDR2 FQGTGA.

The chain links TRBV2 to TRBJ2-2, with a weak D call TRBD2 (7 bases). Germline V CDR1 and CDR2: SNHLY, FYNNEI. Trimming stripped 7 bases from V and 5 bases from J, with 17 bases between. This CDR3 spans 15 amino acids. In DNA, the CDR3 is TGTGCCAGCATTGGGGGGGCTCGACGGACCGGGGAGCTGTTTTTT. Translation gives CASIGGARRTGELFF. The full variable domain, in which reference TRBV2 and TRBJ2-2 provide the parts outside the CDR3, is EPEVTQTPSHQVTQMGQEVILRCVPISNHLYFYWYRQILGQKVEFLVSFYNNEISEKSEIFDDQFSVERPDGSNFTLKIRSTKLEDSAMYFCASIGGARRTGELFFGEGSRLTVL.

The chain joins TRBV7-2 to TRBJ2-7; the D is unclear. This CDR3 region has 12 residues. Germline V gene lookup returns CDR1 SGHTA and CDR2 FQGNSA. Trimming took off 4 bases at V and 0 bases at J, with 4 bases between the two ends. CDR3 loop: CASSSLSYEQYF. CDR3 in DNA: TGTGCCAGCAGCTCCCTCTCCTACGAGCAGTACTTC.

The V and J genes are TRBV6-9 and TRBJ2-7; TRBD1 agrees at 9 bases. Trimming took 4 bases from V and 5 from J; bases not matched to a gene: 9. This CDR3 is 15 amino acids long. The germline CDR1 and CDR2 sequences are MNHGY and SVAAGI. CDR3 sequence (DNA): TGTGCCAGCAGTTCGTTAAACAGGGGGCTGGACGAGCAGTACTTC. Translated: CASSSLNRGLDEQYF.

In its sample, this clone was seen a few times. This chain uses TRBV18 with TRBJ1-1, with a tentative D call TRBD1 (5 bases). The CDR3 spans 15 residues. V lost 3 bases and J 1 base, leaving 12 bases between the germline ends. The germline V gene encodes CDR1 KGHSH and CDR2 LQKENI. The CDR3 here is CASSPQGWGNTEAFF. The CDR3 region has the DNA TGTGCCAGCTCACCCCAGGGTTGGGGGAACACTGAAGCTTTCTTT.

The chain couples TRBV4-1 to TRBJ2-1, with 11 bases that match TRBD2. The CDR3 totals 17 residues. Trimming at V came to 4 bases and at J to 3 bases, leaving 8 bases not matched to a gene. Germline loops: CDR1 MGHRA, CDR2 YSYEKL. CDR3: CASSRLPGTSGYNEQFF. For the CDR3, the DNA is TGCGCCAGCAGCCGCCTGCCCGGGACTAGCGGCTACAATGAGCAGTTCTTC.